The 12 T cell receptor beta chains below all came from one sample that was sequenced in a study of blood T cells in healthy people across ages. Together with a sample-barcoded 5' primer, a J-beta primer mix was included in a second PCR lasting roughly 6 to 12 cycles. TCRdb re-analysed the 5' RACE reads in MiXCR, keeping a single row per CDR3 protein. The data hold over 600,000 distinct CDR3 sequences, with around 21% observed a single time. Material for sequencing was blood. The receptors stem from a man in his 70s in good health.

This clonotype occurred a few times. The rearrangement uses TRBV20-1 and TRBJ2-5; TRBD2 aligns across 7 bases. The DNA matches TRBJ2-7 better at its end, which makes the J call doubtful. CDR3 size: 16 residues. The germline CDR1 and CDR2 sequences are DFQATT and SNEGSKA (reference sequence). CDR3 protein: CSARDTGGGRPYEQYF. CDR3 nucleotides: TGCAGTGCTAGAGATACGGGGGGAGGGAGACCCTACGAGCAGTACTTC.

The rearrangement joins TRBV20-1 to TRBJ1-2, with D perhaps TRBD1 (5 bases). With 6 bases removed from V and 6 bases from J, the gap between germline ends came to 17 bases. Germline V gives CDR1 DFQATT, CDR2 SNEGSKA (reference sequence). The CDR3 has 13 amino acids. This CDR3 is CSARQWRTNGYTF. CDR3 DNA sequence: TGCAGTGCCAGACAGTGGCGAACCAATGGCTACACCTTC.

This clonotype was recorded a few times. This rearrangement joins TRBV6-6 to TRBJ2-3; D not resolved. Germline V gives CDR1 MNHNY, CDR2 SVGAGI (reference sequence). The CDR3 length is 12 residues. The germline V and J ends were trimmed by 7 bases and 6 bases, with 11 bases remaining between them. The DNA for the CDR3 is TGTGCCAGCAACGGAGCGTCGGATACGCAGTATTTT. Protein sequence: CASNGASDTQYF.

This clonotype has only a few counts. The gene calls are TRBV9 and TRBJ2-5; no clear D gene. The CDR3 sequence is 15 residues long. Germline V CDR1 and CDR2: SGDLS, YYNGEE. Trimming pared 3 bases from V and 3 bases from J, leaving 15 bases between. The CDR3 bases are TGTGCCAGCAGCGCGAACAGCTACCACAAAGAGACCCAGTACTTC. The encoded protein is CASSANSYHKETQYF.

This clonotype has more than one count but fewer than ten. The chain is built from TRBV30 and TRBJ1-2; a weak D match, TRBD1 (5 bases). The CDR3 contains 14 residues. The V gene lost 6 bases and the J gene lost 4 bases, with 18 bases spanning the gap. CDR1 and CDR2 from the germline V gene are GTSNPN and SVGIG (reference sequence). The CDR3 DNA reads as TGTGCCTGCCGCCCTGAGGGGCAGTTCTATGGCTACACCTTC. It encodes CACRPEGQFYGYTF.

This clonotype was detected only a few times. The chain carries TRBV7-2 and TRBJ2-5, with 7 bases lining up with TRBD2. V shed 1 base, J shed 3 bases, and the junction held 5 bases outside the gene matches. The CDR3 contains 15 residues. CDR1 and CDR2 from the germline V gene are SGHTA and FQGNSA. CDR3 amino acids: CASSLVGRVEETQYF. As DNA, the CDR3 is TGTGCCAGCAGCTTAGTTGGGAGGGTGGAAGAGACCCAGTACTTC.

This clonotype came up many times. This chain joins TRBV28 and TRBJ2-7; the match to TRBD1 covers 10 bases. Trimming at V came to 6 bases and at J to 12 bases, leaving 14 bases not matched to a gene. The CDR3 totals 14 residues. In germline, CDR1 is MDHEN, CDR2 SYDVKM. The CDR3 bases are TGTGCCAGCAGCCTTGCCGGGACAGGGGCAATGGTGTACTTC. It translates to CASSLAGTGAMVYF.

In its sample, this clonotype was seen once. The chain joins TRBV20-1 to TRBJ2-2; a possible D gene is TRBD2 (6 bases). Germline-derived CDR1 and CDR2 are DFQATT and SNEGSKA (reference sequence). Trimming removed 6 bases from V and 3 bases from J, with 17 bases in between. The CDR3 covers 15 residues. The CDR3 spells CSAPNRAGYTGELFF. CDR3 DNA: TGCAGTGCCCCAAATAGGGCGGGATACACCGGGGAGCTGTTTTTT.

The chain uses TRBV18 and TRBJ2-1; D call uncertain. The CDR3 is made up of 14 amino acids. Deletions cut 3 bases from V and 3 bases from J, with 9 bases between. Per the germline V gene, CDR1 is KGHSH and CDR2 is LQKENI. CDR3 DNA sequence: TGTGCCAGCTCACCGCCGGATGGCTACAATGAGCAGTTCTTC. This translates into CASSPPDGYNEQFF.

The chain combines TRBV15 with TRBJ1-5, with D perhaps matching TRBD1 (5 bases). CDR1 LNHNV and CDR2 YYDKDF come from the germline V gene (reference sequence). Trimming shortened V by 0 bases and J by 7 bases, and 10 bases separated the two germline ends. The CDR3 extends over 14 amino acids. The CDR3 DNA reads as TGTGCCACCAGCAGAGACAGGGTAGCGCAGCCCCAGCATTTT. Protein: CATSRDRVAQPQHF.

The chain is built from TRBV20-1 and TRBJ2-7, with TRBD1 as a possible D gene (6 bases). This CDR3 has 12 amino acids. Germline loops: CDR1 DFQATT, CDR2 SNEGSKA (reference sequence). The V gene lost 6 bases and the J gene lost 5 bases, with 14 bases spanning the gap. The CDR3 region is CSANRALNEQYF. CDR3 in DNA: TGCAGTGCAAACAGGGCTCTGAACGAGCAGTACTTC.

The V call is TRBV7-9, the J call TRBJ1-1, with D perhaps TRBD1 (5 bases). Germline V gene data show CDR1 as SEHNR and CDR2 as FQNEAQ (reference sequence). V gave up 0 bases and J gave up 7 bases, with 21 bases separating them. This CDR3 has 17 residues. The CDR3 sequence is CASSLARLGSPGGEAFF. DNA for the CDR3: TGTGCCAGCAGCTTAGCGCGGTTGGGCAGCCCGGGGGGTGAAGCTTTCTTT.